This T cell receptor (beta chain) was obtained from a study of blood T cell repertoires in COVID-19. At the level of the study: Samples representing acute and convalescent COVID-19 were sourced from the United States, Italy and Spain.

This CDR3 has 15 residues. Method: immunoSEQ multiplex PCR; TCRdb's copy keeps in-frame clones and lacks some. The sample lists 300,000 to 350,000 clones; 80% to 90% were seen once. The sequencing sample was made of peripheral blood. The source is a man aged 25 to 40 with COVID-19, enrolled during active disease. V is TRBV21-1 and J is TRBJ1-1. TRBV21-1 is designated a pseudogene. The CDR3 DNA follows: TGTGCCAGCAGCAAAGTCTGGCCCCGGGACACTGAAGCTTTCTTT. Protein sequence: CASSKVWPRDTEAFF.